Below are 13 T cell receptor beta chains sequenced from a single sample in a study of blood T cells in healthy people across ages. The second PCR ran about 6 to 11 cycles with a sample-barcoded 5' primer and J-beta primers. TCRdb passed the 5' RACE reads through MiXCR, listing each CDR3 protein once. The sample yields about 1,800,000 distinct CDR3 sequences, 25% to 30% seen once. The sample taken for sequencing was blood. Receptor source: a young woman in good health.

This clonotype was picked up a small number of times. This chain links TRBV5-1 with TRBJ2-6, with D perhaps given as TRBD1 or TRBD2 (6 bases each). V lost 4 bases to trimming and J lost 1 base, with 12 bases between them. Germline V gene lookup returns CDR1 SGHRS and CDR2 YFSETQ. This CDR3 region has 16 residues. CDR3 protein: CASSPVGGSGANVLTF. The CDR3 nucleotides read TGCGCCAGCAGCCCTGTAGGGGGGTCTGGGGCCAACGTCCTGACTTTC.

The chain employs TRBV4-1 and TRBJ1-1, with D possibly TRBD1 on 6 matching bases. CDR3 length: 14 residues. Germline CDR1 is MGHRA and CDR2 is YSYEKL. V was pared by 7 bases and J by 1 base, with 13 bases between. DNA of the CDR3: TGCGCCAGCAACTACAGGGCGCGGAACACTGAAGCTTTCTTT. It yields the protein CASNYRARNTEAFF.

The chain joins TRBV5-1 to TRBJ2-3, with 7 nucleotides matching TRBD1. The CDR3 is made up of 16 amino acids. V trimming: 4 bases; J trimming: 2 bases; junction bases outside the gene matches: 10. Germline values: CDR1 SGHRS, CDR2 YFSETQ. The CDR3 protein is CASSPPTGATTDTQYF. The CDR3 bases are TGCGCCAGCAGCCCCCCTACAGGGGCTACCACAGATACGCAGTATTTT.

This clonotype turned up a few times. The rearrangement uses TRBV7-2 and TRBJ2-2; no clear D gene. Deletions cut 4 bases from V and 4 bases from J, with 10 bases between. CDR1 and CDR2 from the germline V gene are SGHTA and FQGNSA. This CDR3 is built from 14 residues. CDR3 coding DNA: TGTGCCAGCAGCTCATTTTGGGCCACCGGGGAGCTGTTTTTT. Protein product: CASSSFWATGELFF. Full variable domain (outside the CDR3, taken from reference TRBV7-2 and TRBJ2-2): GAGVSQSPSNKVTEKGKDVELRCDPISGHTALYWYRQSLGQGLEFLIYFQGNSAPDKSGLPSDRFSAERTGGSVSTLTIQRTQQEDSAVYLCASSSFWATGELFFGEGSRLTVL.

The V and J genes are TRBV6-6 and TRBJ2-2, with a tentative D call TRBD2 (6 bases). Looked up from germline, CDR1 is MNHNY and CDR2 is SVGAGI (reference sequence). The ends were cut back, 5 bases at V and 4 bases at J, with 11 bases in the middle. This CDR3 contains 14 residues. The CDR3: CASSLRGLTGELFF. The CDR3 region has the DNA TGTGCCAGCAGTCTAAGGGGACTCACCGGGGAGCTGTTTTTT.

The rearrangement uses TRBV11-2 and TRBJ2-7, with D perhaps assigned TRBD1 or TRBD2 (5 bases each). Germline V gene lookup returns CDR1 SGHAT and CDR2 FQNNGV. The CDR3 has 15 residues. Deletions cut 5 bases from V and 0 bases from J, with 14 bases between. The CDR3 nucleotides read TGTGCCAGCAGCCCCTCTAGTGGGGGCTCCTACGAGCAGTACTTC. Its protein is CASSPSSGGSYEQYF.

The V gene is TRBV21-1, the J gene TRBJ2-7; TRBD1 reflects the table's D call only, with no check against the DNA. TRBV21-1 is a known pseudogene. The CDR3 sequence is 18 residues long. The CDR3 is CACSKGTRTEIFSYEQYF. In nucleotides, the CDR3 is TGTGCCTGCAGCAAAGGAACCCGGACAGAAATTTTCTCCTACGAGCAGTACTTC.

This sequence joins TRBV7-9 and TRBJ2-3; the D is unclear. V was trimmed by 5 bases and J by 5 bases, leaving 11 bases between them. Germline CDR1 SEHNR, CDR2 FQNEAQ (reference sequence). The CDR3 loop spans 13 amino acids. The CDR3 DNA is TGTGCCAGCAGCCCGACGATGGTAGATACGCAGTATTTT. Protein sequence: CASSPTMVDTQYF.

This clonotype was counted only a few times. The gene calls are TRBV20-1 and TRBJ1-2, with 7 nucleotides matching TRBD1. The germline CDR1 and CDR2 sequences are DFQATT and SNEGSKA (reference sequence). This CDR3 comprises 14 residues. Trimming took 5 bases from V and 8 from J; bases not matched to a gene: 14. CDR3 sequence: CSAFSPGQNMGYTF. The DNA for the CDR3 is TGCAGTGCTTTTTCCCCGGGACAGAATATGGGCTACACCTTC.

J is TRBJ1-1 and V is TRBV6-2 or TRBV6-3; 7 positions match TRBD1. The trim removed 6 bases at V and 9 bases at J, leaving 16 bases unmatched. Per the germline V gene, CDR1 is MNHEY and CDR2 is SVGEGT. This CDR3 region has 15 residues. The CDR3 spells CASRRNLRTGPKAFF. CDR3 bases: TGTGCCAGCAGACGGAACCTCCGGACAGGACCTAAAGCTTTCTTT.

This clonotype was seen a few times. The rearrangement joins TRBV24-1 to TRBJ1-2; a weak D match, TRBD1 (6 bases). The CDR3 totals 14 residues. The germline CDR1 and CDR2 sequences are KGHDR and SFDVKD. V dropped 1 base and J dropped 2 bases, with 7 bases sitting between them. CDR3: CATSDFGQNYGYTF. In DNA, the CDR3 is TGTGCCACCAGTGATTTCGGACAGAACTATGGCTACACCTTC.

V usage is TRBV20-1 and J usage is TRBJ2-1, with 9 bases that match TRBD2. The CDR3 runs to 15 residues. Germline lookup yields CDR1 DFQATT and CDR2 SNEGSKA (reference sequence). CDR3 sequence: CGYLVSAGGWDEQFF. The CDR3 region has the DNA TGCGGGTACCTAGTATCAGCGGGAGGATGGGATGAGCAGTTCTTC.

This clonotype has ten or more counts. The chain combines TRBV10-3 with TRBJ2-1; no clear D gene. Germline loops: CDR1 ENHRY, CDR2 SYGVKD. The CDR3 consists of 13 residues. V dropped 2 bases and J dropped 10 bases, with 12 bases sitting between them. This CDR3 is CAISEDPRSEQFF. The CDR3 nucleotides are TGTGCCATCAGTGAGGACCCTCGGTCGGAGCAGTTCTTC.